Below, 5 T cell receptor beta chains from the same sample are listed, as sequenced in a study of T cells expressing NK-cell markers. TCRdb reprocessed the 5' RACE reads and stores each CDR3 protein as one record, lacking DNA. This table holds about 550,000 distinct CDR3 sequences. Specimen: blood T cells: a sorted CD56 or NKG2C T cell subset, CD4+ or CD8+ T cells, or bulk PBMC T cells (not recorded which). These receptors originate from a man between 18 and 35 years old in good health.

This sequence joins TRBV12-3 or TRBV12-4 and TRBJ2-1; TCRdb proposes TRBD2, but this gene call is untestable without DNA. This CDR3 contains 20 residues. The CDR3 sequence is CASSLTGLAGPSGSYNEQFF.

V and J are TRBV7-2 and TRBJ2-3; absent DNA, TCRdb's TRBD2 call cannot be checked. The germline V gene encodes CDR1 SGHTA and CDR2 FQGNSA. There are 16 residues in the CDR3. The CDR3 loop reads CASSFFAGGRPDTQYF. Based on the CDR3 plus reference TRBV7-2 and TRBJ2-3, the full variable domain is GAGVSQSPSNKVTEKGKDVELRCDPISGHTALYWYRQSLGQGLEFLIYFQGNSAPDKSGLPSDRFSAERTGGSVSTLTIQRTQQEDSAVYLCASSFFAGGRPDTQYFGPGTRLTVL.

The V and J genes are TRBV4-2 and TRBJ1-4; as DNA is missing, the TRBD1 call by TCRdb cannot be tested. This CDR3 is built from 12 residues. Germline lookup yields CDR1 LGHNA and CDR2 YNFKEQ. CDR3 loop: CASSPPGGKLFF.

The J gene is TRBJ2-7, the V gene TRBV6-1; the TCRdb D gene call, TRBD2, has no DNA to confirm it. The CDR3 extends over 14 amino acids. Germline loops: CDR1 MNHNS, CDR2 SASEGT. This CDR3 is CASSPGTKSYEQYF.

This rearrangement joins TRBV6-1 to TRBJ2-5; TCRdb's D call, TRBD1, is unchecked because there is no DNA. This CDR3 contains 16 residues. Germline V CDR1 and CDR2: MNHNS, SASEGT. CDR3 loop: CASSGWGGFGKETQYF.